These 17 T cell receptor beta chains were all obtained from the same sample, sequenced in a study of control samples from healthy donors and cancer patients. Sequencing used immunoSEQ multiplex PCR; TCRdb keeps in-frame clones, though not all of them. The table lists under 95,000 clones, 84% of them singletons, with roughly 16% in the top ten. Sequencing used blood. The receptors here all came from a man in his fifties in good health.

The V and J genes are TRBV7-2 and TRBJ1-6; D is perhaps TRBD1 (5 bases). The CDR3 loop spans 15 amino acids. The germline V gene encodes CDR1 SGHTA and CDR2 FQGNSA. Trimming took off 3 bases at V and 4 bases at J, with 10 bases between the two ends. CDR3 loop: CASSFGEGYNSPLHF. In DNA form, the CDR3 reads TGTGCCAGCAGCTTCGGGGAGGGGTATAATTCACCCCTCCACTTT.

This chain uses TRBV5-4 with TRBJ2-7; D is ambiguous. Germline loops: CDR1 SGHNT, CDR2 YYREEE (reference sequence). The CDR3 is 15 residues long. V was cut by 4 bases and J by 1 base, with 15 bases left in between. CDR3: CASSRDPLISYEQYF. The CDR3 bases are TGTGCCAGCAGCCGAGACCCGTTAATTTCCTACGAGCAGTACTTC.

The chain links TRBV7-9 to TRBJ2-7; D gene ambiguous. The V gene lost 3 bases and the J gene lost 9 bases, with 12 bases spanning the gap. The CDR3 sequence is 12 residues long. Germline CDR1 SEHNR, CDR2 FQNEAQ (reference sequence). The CDR3 sequence: CASSFEASGQYF. The CDR3 DNA follows: TGTGCCAGCAGCTTTGAGGCGTCGGGGCAGTACTTC.

The chain combines TRBV3-1 (or the pseudogene TRBV3-2) with TRBJ2-3; 14 nucleotides align to TRBD2. The CDR3 is made up of 16 amino acids. J lost 4 bases, V lost 3 bases, and 3 bases had no gene match. CDR1 and CDR2 from the germline V gene are LGHDT and YNNKEL (reference sequence). CDR3 sequence: CASSHRTSGRPDTQYF. CDR3 nucleotides: TGTGCCAGCAGCCATCGGACTAGCGGGAGGCCAGATACGCAGTATTTT.

The chain links TRBV15 to TRBJ1-2, with 9 positions matching TRBD1. The CDR3 sequence is 19 residues long. The germline V gene encodes CDR1 LNHNV and CDR2 YYDKDF (reference sequence). With V trimmed by 0 bases and J by 3 bases, 14 bases remained unmatched. CDR3 sequence reads: CATSRDNAGQGLLDYGYTF. The CDR3 nucleotides read TGTGCCACCAGCAGAGATAATGCGGGACAGGGACTGCTGGACTATGGCTACACCTTC.

V gene TRBV21-1 combines with J gene TRBJ1-2. TRBV21-1 is noted as a pseudogene. CDR3 size: 9 residues. CDR3 residues: CASERCYTF. The CDR3 bases are TGTGCCAGCGAGAGATGCTACACCTTC.

The gene calls are TRBV30 and TRBJ1-4; 12 bases map to TRBD1. The CDR3 length is 16 residues. V lost 4 bases and J lost 3; bases outside the gene matches: 6. The germline V gene encodes CDR1 GTSNPN and CDR2 SVGIG (reference sequence). The CDR3 nucleotides read TGTGCCTGGACCCAAGGGACAGGGGGCCCTAATGAAAAACTGTTTTTT. This gives the protein CAWTQGTGGPNEKLFF.

V and J are TRBV11-3 and TRBJ1-2, with D uncertain. V lost 1 base and J 7 bases, leaving 7 bases between the germline ends. The length of the CDR3 is 12 residues. Germline CDR1 SGHNT, CDR2 YENEEA. CDR3 amino acids: CASSLASLGYTF. The CDR3 region has the DNA TGTGCCAGCAGCTTAGCATCCCTTGGCTACACCTTC.

This sequence joins TRBV27 and TRBJ2-3; 8 nucleotides agree with TRBD2. CDR1 is MNHEY, CDR2 SMNVEV, per germline (reference sequence). Unmatched junction bases numbered 6, after V lost 8 bases and J lost 5 bases. The CDR3 has 13 amino acids. CDR3 nucleotide sequence: TGTGCCAGCGCGCGCACTAGCGGAGATACGCAGTATTTT. Translating gives CASARTSGDTQYF.

The rearrangement links TRBV6-5 to TRBJ2-1; D is unresolved. V shed 5 bases and J shed 6 bases, with 14 bases lying between them. The germline V gene has CDR1 MNHEY and CDR2 SVGAGI. The CDR3 is 14 amino acids. The CDR3 DNA reads as TGTGCCAGCAGTCCGGCCGTTCCGGGCAATGAGCAGTTCTTC. This gives the protein CASSPAVPGNEQFF.

This chain connects TRBV7-2 to TRBJ2-1; the D call may be TRBD1 or TRBD2 (5 bases each). Germline V gene sequence: CDR1 SGHTA, CDR2 FQGNSA. Trimming cost V 4 bases and J 12 bases, with 16 bases left between them. The CDR3 extends over 13 amino acids. The CDR3 protein is CASSSPLRDGQFF. The CDR3 DNA reads TGTGCCAGCAGCTCTCCTCTCAGGGACGGGCAGTTCTTC.

The rearrangement links TRBV4-1 to TRBJ2-7, with D possibly being TRBD2 (6 bases). V was trimmed by 4 bases and J by 4 bases, leaving 20 bases between them. Germline V gene lookup returns CDR1 MGHRA and CDR2 YSYEKL. The CDR3 covers 16 residues. The CDR3 is CASSPQGVGGYYEQYF. DNA for the CDR3: TGCGCCAGCAGCCCCCAGGGAGTCGGGGGTTATTACGAGCAGTACTTC.

The chain couples TRBV19 to TRBJ2-3, with D possibly being TRBD2 (5 bases). Germline V CDR1 and CDR2: LNHDA, SQIVND (reference sequence). The CDR3 loop spans 15 amino acids. V gave up 8 bases and J gave up 0 bases, with 15 bases separating them. For the CDR3, the DNA is TGTGCCAGTGGAGCTAGCAGTTATAGCACAGATACGCAGTATTTT. Its protein product is CASGASSYSTDTQYF. Full variable domain (remainder filled in from reference TRBV19 and TRBJ2-3): DGGITQSPKYLFRKEGQNVTLSCEQNLNHDAMYWYRQDPGQGLRLIYYSQIVNDFQKGDIAEGYSVSREKKESFPLTVTSAQKNPTAFYLCASGASSYSTDTQYFGPGTRLTVL.

This sequence joins TRBV10-3 and TRBJ2-3; D is uncertain. The germline V and J ends were trimmed by 2 bases and 8 bases, with 11 bases remaining between them. The CDR3 consists of 13 residues. Germline assignment: CDR1 ENHRY and CDR2 SYGVKD. CDR3 bases: TGTGCCATCAGTGAGCTCAACCCAGGTACGCAGTATTTT. Encoded protein: CAISELNPGTQYF.

The genes are TRBV18 and TRBJ2-7, with 7 bases fitting TRBD1. Trimming removed 1 base from V and 3 bases from J; junction bases left unmatched: 9. The germline gives CDR1 KGHSH, CDR2 LQKENI. The CDR3 runs to 16 residues. This CDR3 reads CASSPLGAQGLYEQYF. The CDR3 DNA reads as TGTGCCAGCTCACCACTTGGCGCACAGGGGCTCTACGAGCAGTACTTC.

The chain is built from TRBV12-3 or TRBV12-4 and TRBJ1-6; D call uncertain. Trimming took 3 bases from V and 6 from J, leaving 3 bases between them. The CDR3 sequence is 12 residues long. The CDR3 reads CASSFSNSPLHF. In nucleotides, the CDR3 is TGTGCCAGCAGTTTTAGTAATTCACCCCTCCACTTT.

The chain joins TRBV5-1 to TRBJ2-5; TRBD1 matches 9 bases. Per the germline V gene, CDR1 is SGHRS and CDR2 is YFSETQ. The CDR3 runs 16 residues. Trimming took 4 bases from V and 2 from J; bases not matched to a gene: 9. CDR3 residues: CASSATGTGYQETQYF. In nucleotides, the CDR3 is TGCGCCAGCAGCGCCACCGGGACAGGGTATCAAGAGACCCAGTACTTC.